A single sample gave rise to the 15 T cell receptor beta chains below, sequenced in a study of blood T cell repertoires in COVID-19. The assay was immunoSEQ multiplex PCR, and TCRdb's table has in-frame clones only and misses some. The sample lists over 50,000 clones, roughly 72% occurring once. Sample: peripheral blood. The origin of the receptors is an older woman with COVID-19, enrolled during active disease.

The V and J genes are TRBV7-8 and TRBJ1-1; D perhaps matches TRBD1 (6 bases). V lost 11 bases and J 1 base, leaving 11 bases between the germline ends. Germline CDR1 reads SGHVS; CDR2 reads FQNEAQ. The CDR3 has 12 residues. The CDR3 coding sequence is TGTGCCGTGGGGGCAACGAACACTGAAGCTTTCTTT. This sequence encodes CAVGATNTEAFF.

V and J are TRBV21-1 and TRBJ2-4; TRBD1 is the table's D call, not checked against the DNA. TRBV21-1 is labeled a pseudogene. The CDR3 extends over 16 amino acids. The CDR3 reads CASSPQTGEAKNIQYF. The CDR3 DNA is TGTGCCAGCAGCCCGCAGACAGGGGAGGCCAAAAACATTCAGTACTTC.

V gene TRBV19 combines with J gene TRBJ1-3, with a tentative D call TRBD1 (5 bases). The CDR3 is 16 amino acids. Trimming took 8 bases from V and 0 from J, leaving 17 bases between them. Per the germline V gene, CDR1 is LNHDA and CDR2 is SQIVND (reference sequence). The CDR3 is CASGTLGGSSGNTIYF. The CDR3 DNA reads TGTGCCAGTGGAACCCTGGGGGGTTCCTCTGGAAACACCATATATTTT.

J is TRBJ1-6 and V is TRBV2; possibly TRBD1 for D (6 bases). This CDR3 has 14 amino acids. Germline values: CDR1 SNHLY, CDR2 FYNNEI. V gave up 6 bases and J gave up 6 bases, with 12 bases separating them. CDR3 sequence reads: CASSPTGSNSPLHF. CDR3 coding DNA: TGTGCCAGCAGCCCGACAGGAAGTAATTCACCCCTCCACTTT.

V is TRBV11-2 and J is TRBJ1-5, with D unresolved. The germline V gene has CDR1 SGHAT and CDR2 FQNNGV. Trimming shortened V by 6 bases and J by 4 bases, and 16 bases separated the two germline ends. The CDR3 runs to 15 residues. For the CDR3, the DNA is TGTGCCAGCAGGGACTCGGGTCAACCGAATCAGCCCCAGCATTTT. Translated: CASRDSGQPNQPQHF.

Regarding this clone: This may arise from a read error, as a much more abundant clone is one base away. The genes are TRBV27 and TRBJ1-5; 11 positions match TRBD1. The CDR3 loop spans 16 amino acids. Germline-derived CDR1 and CDR2 are MNHEY and SMNVEV (reference sequence). Here the CDR3 reads CASSSGTGGINQSQHF. The DNA for the CDR3 is TGTGCCAGCAGTTCCGGGACAGGGGGAATCAATCAGTCCCAGCATTTT.

The chain employs TRBV3-1 (or the pseudogene TRBV3-2) and TRBJ2-3; D may be TRBD1 (6 bases). Trimming removed 3 bases from V and 4 bases from J, with 17 bases in between. Germline loops: CDR1 LGHDT, CDR2 YNNKEL (reference sequence). The CDR3 loop spans 16 amino acids. Here the CDR3 reads CASSQVYGRGADTQYF. For the CDR3, the DNA is TGTGCCAGCAGCCAGGTGTATGGCAGGGGTGCAGATACGCAGTATTTT.

The rearrangement uses TRBV6-2 or TRBV6-3 and TRBJ1-5, with unresolved D. The CDR3 totals 15 residues. Germline CDR1 is MNHEY and CDR2 is SVGEGT. V lost 5 bases to trimming and J lost 6 bases, with 17 bases between them. The CDR3 nucleotides are TGTGCCAGCAGTAAATTGACCGGGTACACTCAGCCCCAGCATTTT. Protein: CASSKLTGYTQPQHF.

This clone was detected a few times. This rearrangement joins TRBV27 to TRBJ2-1, with TRBD1 as a possible D gene (6 bases). V lost 2 bases and J 7 bases, leaving 12 bases between the germline ends. Germline lookup yields CDR1 MNHEY and CDR2 SMNVEV (reference sequence). CDR3 size: 14 residues. CDR3 nucleotides: TGTGCCAGCAGTTTACGGCTTAGGGGGAATGAGCAGTTCTTC. Translation gives CASSLRLRGNEQFF.

This rearrangement joins TRBV19 to TRBJ1-1, with D tentatively TRBD1 (6 bases). The germline V gene encodes CDR1 LNHDA and CDR2 SQIVND (reference sequence). Deletions cut 10 bases from V and 4 bases from J, with 13 bases between. The CDR3 has 12 amino acids. The CDR3 DNA sequence: TGTGCCATCAAACAGGGTAGCACTGAAGCTTTCTTT. Its protein product is CAIKQGSTEAFF.

The chain carries TRBV7-9 and TRBJ2-6, with 10 bases matching TRBD1. This CDR3 region has 18 residues. Germline lookup yields CDR1 SEHNR and CDR2 FQNEAQ (reference sequence). The V and J ends lost 4 bases and 0 bases, in that order; junction bases with no gene match: 6. The CDR3 reads CASSSKGDRGSGANVLTF. In DNA form, the CDR3 reads TGTGCCAGCAGCTCGAAAGGGGACAGGGGCTCTGGGGCCAACGTCCTGACTTTC.

The CDR3 nucleotides are TGTGCCAGCAGCCACCCGAGGACAGGCCTCTACGAGCAGTACGTC. This codes for CASSHPRTGLYEQYV. J is TRBJ2-7 and V is TRBV21-1; TRBD1 is the table's D call, not checked against the DNA. TRBV21-1 is described as a pseudogene. CDR3 length: 15 residues.

The CDR3 here is CASSLTTVNTEAFF. DNA for the CDR3: TGTGCCAGCAGTTTGACGACAGTGAACACTGAAGCTTTCTTT. V usage is TRBV27 and J usage is TRBJ1-1, with D possibly being TRBD1 (5 bases). The CDR3 consists of 14 residues. Germline V gene lookup returns CDR1 MNHEY and CDR2 SMNVEV (reference sequence). V dropped 3 bases and J dropped 0 bases, with 8 bases sitting between them.

This sequence joins TRBV6-6 and TRBJ2-7; D may be TRBD2 (5 bases). In germline, CDR1 is MNHNY, CDR2 SVGAGI (reference sequence). Trimming removed 2 bases at V and 0 bases at J, with 14 bases between. The CDR3 is made up of 16 amino acids. The CDR3: CASSYDRGPFSYEQYF. As DNA, the CDR3 is TGTGCCAGCAGTTACGATCGAGGGCCCTTCTCCTACGAGCAGTACTTC.

The chain combines TRBV19 with TRBJ1-6, with 8 bases identical to TRBD1. The germline CDR1 and CDR2 sequences are LNHDA and SQIVND (reference sequence). This CDR3 contains 15 residues. Trimming took 6 bases from V and 9 from J; bases not matched to a gene: 10. For the CDR3, the DNA is TGTGCCAGTAGACCTCGGACAGGGACAGGTTCACCCCTCCACTTT. Its protein product is CASRPRTGTGSPLHF. The whole variable domain, filled in from reference TRBV19 and TRBJ1-6, reads DGGITQSPKYLFRKEGQNVTLSCEQNLNHDAMYWYRQDPGQGLRLIYYSQIVNDFQKGDIAEGYSVSREKKESFPLTVTSAQKNPTAFYLCASRPRTGTGSPLHFGNGTRLTVT.